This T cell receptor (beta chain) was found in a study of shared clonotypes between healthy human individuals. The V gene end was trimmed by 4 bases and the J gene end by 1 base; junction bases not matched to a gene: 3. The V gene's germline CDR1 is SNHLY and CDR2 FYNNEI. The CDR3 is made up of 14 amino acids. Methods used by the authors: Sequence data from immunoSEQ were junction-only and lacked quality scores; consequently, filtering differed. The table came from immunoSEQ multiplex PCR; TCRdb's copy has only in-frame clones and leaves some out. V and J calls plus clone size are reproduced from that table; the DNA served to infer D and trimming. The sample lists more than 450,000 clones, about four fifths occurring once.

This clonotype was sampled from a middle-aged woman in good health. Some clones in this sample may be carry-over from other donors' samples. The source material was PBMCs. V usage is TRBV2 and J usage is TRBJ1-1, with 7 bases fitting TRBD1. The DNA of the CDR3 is TGTGCCAGCAGTGGACAGGGTTCGAACACTGAAGCTTTCTTT. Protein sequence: CASSGQGSNTEAFF.